This passage covers 6 T cell receptor beta chains from one sample sequenced in a study of T cells in localized non-small cell lung cancer. Clones were read by immunoSEQ multiplex PCR, and TCRdb kept only the in-frame ones, dropping some. The repertoire holds about 13,000 clones, with roughly 28% as singletons. Specimen: lung tumor tissue, collected before any cancer treatment. The receptor source for this set is a female donor aged 60 or older with stage I lung adenocarcinoma.

The genes are TRBV11-3 and TRBJ1-5; TRBD1 might be the D (5 bases). The germline V gene encodes CDR1 SGHNT and CDR2 YENEEA. V was pared by 5 bases and J by 1 base, with 15 bases between. This CDR3 has 16 amino acids. Written as DNA, the CDR3 is TGTGCCAGCAGCCCCGGGACCCGCCAGAGCAATCAGCCCCAGCATTTT. Amino acids: CASSPGTRQSNQPQHF.

This clone was picked up a small number of times. At one end the junction does not follow the germline gene, possibly because of a read error. V and J are TRBV6-8 and TRBJ2-7, with 7 bases fitting TRBD1. This CDR3 is built from 14 residues. Germline assignment: CDR1 MNHGY and CDR2 SAAAGT. CDR3 DNA: TGTGCCATCAGTGGCTCGGGACAGAACTACGAGCAGTACTTC. Its translation: CAISGSGQNYEQYF.

This chain connects TRBV18 to TRBJ1-3, with 9 bases lining up with TRBD1. V shed 4 bases, J shed 3 bases, and the junction held 7 bases outside the gene matches. This CDR3 is built from 16 residues. Germline lookup yields CDR1 KGHSH and CDR2 LQKENI. CDR3 DNA: TGTGCCAGCTCACTATCCGGGACAGGGATTGGAAACACCATATATTTT. Its translation is CASSLSGTGIGNTIYF. Variable domain in full (rest from reference TRBV18 and TRBJ1-3): NAGVMQNPRHLVRRRGQEARLRCSPMKGHSHVYWYRQLPEEGLKFMVYLQKENIIDESGMPKERFSAEFPKEGPSILRIQQVVRGDSAAYFCASSLSGTGIGNTIYFGEGSWLTVV.

There are a few counts of this clone. The genes are TRBV11-3 and TRBJ2-7; possible D gene TRBD2, 5 bases. The CDR3 has 14 amino acids. Trimming stripped 5 bases from V and 4 bases from J, with 15 bases between. Per the germline V gene, CDR1 is SGHNT and CDR2 is YENEEA. This CDR3 is CASSPGLADYEQYF. DNA for the CDR3: TGTGCCAGCAGCCCCGGGCTAGCAGATTACGAGCAGTACTTC.

This chain uses TRBV30 with TRBJ2-2, with 12 bases that match TRBD2. With V trimmed by 8 bases and J by 6 bases, 10 bases remained unmatched. This CDR3 has 15 amino acids. Germline V CDR1 and CDR2: GTSNPN, SVGIG (reference sequence). The CDR3 here is CAMTSGRLRSGELFF. CDR3 in DNA: TGTGCCATGACTAGCGGGAGATTAAGGTCCGGGGAGCTGTTTTTT.

The chain links TRBV5-1 to TRBJ2-6; D possibly corresponds to TRBD2 (5 bases). The CDR3 contains 16 residues. With 0 bases removed from V and 0 bases from J, the gap between germline ends came to 7 bases. Germline assignment: CDR1 SGHRS and CDR2 YFSETQ. The CDR3 DNA follows: TGCGCCAGCAGCTTGGGAGGGCTCTCTGGGGCCAACGTCCTGACTTTC. The encoded protein is CASSLGGLSGANVLTF.